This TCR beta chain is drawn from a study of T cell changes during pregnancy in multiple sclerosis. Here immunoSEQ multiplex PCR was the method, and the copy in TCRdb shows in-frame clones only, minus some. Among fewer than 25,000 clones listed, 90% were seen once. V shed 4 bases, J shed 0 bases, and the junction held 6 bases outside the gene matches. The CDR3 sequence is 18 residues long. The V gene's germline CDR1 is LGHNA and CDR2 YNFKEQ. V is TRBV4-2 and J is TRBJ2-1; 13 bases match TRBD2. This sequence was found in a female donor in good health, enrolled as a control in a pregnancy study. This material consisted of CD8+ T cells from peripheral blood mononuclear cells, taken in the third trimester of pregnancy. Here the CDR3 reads CASSLGLAGLSSYNEQFF. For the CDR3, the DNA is TGTGCCAGCAGCCTGGGACTAGCGGGACTCAGCTCCTACAATGAGCAGTTCTTC.